Included here is one T cell receptor (beta chain) sequence, with context. Then a second PCR, running about 6 to 11 cycles, was carried out with a sample-barcoded 5' primer and a J-beta primer mix. TCRdb re-called the 5' RACE reads through MiXCR, storing one row per CDR3 protein. The table records about 970,000 distinct CDR3 sequences, just over 50% of them present only once. The data were obtained in a study of blood T cells in healthy people across ages. Peripheral blood samples of 9 to 10 milliliters were drawn from each donor. Per-sample yields of isolated PBMCs were at least 7 million. Germline values: CDR1 MNHEY, CDR2 SVGAGI. The CDR3 has 18 residues. V was clipped by 0 bases and J by 7 bases; unmatched bases: 14.

Sequences were obtained from blood. This sequence was found in a woman aged 55-75 years in good health. This sequence joins TRBV6-5 and TRBJ2-7, with TRBD2 matching 11 bases. The CDR3 region has the DNA TGTGCCAGCAGTTACTCGAGGCTACTAGCGGGAGCAGGAGATGAGCAGTACTTC. It codes for CASSYSRLLAGAGDEQYF.